This T cell receptor (beta chain) derives from a study of cytomegalovirus exposure and HLA in healthy donors. This CDR3 comprises 14 residues. Per germline, CDR1 MNHNS and CDR2 SASEGT. V lost 7 bases and J lost 4, with 13 bases in between. Primers included in the PCR were 60 Vbeta and 13 Jbeta primers. The data were produced by immunoSEQ multiplex PCR, yet TCRdb's version contains in-frame clones alone and is incomplete. The data hold fewer than 200,000 clones, with approximately 72% observed a single time. V and J are TRBV6-1 and TRBJ2-2, with D tentatively TRBD2 (7 bases). Sequencing input: PBMCs. The TCR sequence derives from a human donor in good health. The CDR3 sequence: CASNRGAFTGELFF. DNA of the CDR3: TGTGCCAGCAACCGGGGGGCGTTCACCGGGGAGCTGTTTTTT.